This T cell receptor (beta chain) is from a study of blood T cell repertoires in COVID-19 (dated by TCRdb to the early 2020s). Regarding the study in general: The collaborator samples originated in the United States, Italy and Spain and spanned the acute and convalescent phases of COVID-19. The prospective study material was composed of cDNA or gDNA derived from T cells, B-cell-depleted T cells, or PBMCs. The dataset comprised deeply sampled blood TCRbeta repertoires from subjects exposed to, actively infected with, or recovered from COVID-19. The repertoires were released in a freely available public database meant as a resource for research on the immune response to SARS-CoV-2. Samples came from the ongoing ImmuneRACE study (first 160 participants) plus 1,254 subjects from 6 global collaborators. The sample metadata nearly always contained a de-identified subject ID, COVID-19 status, age in years and sex. HLA class I and class II types, where available, came from metadata supplied by the sample provider rather than from assay-based typing. Overall study results and their limits: How much clinical and demographic metadata was included differed by source and by participant, and the metadata was provided uncurated.

TCRbeta CDR3 regions were amplified from genomic DNA by means of the immunoSEQ Assay, a bias-controlled multiplex PCR. The study's own analysis went as follows. The number of nucleated cells in each sample was estimated by amplification of reference gene primers within the assay. To quantify the absolute abundance of each unique TCRbeta CDR3 rearrangement, sequence reads were collapsed and filtered. For each sample, productive Simpson clonality was calculated as the square root of Simpson's diversity index over productive rearrangements. The immuneACCESS repertoire file appears here via TCRdb, limited to in-frame rearrangements. These files lack a portion of the clones; in checked studies, under half of the deficit traces to unresolved V genes, and the cause of the others is not known. V and J calls and clone size follow that table, whereas D and trimming were derived from the DNA. The sample table contains roughly 410,000 clones; only one count was recorded for roughly 90% of them. The ten biggest clones cover approximately 1.2% of the sample.

On this clone: Its target antigen remains unknown. Base qualities are not provided; no much larger clone lies one nucleotide away.

Collaborating institutions collected whole blood in K2EDTA tubes following their own protocols. For TCRbeta analysis, collaborators shipped samples in one of three forms: frozen whole blood, isolated PBMCs, or DNA extracted from either of those sample types. Relative to germline, V is 3 bases shorter and J is 2 bases shorter, with 10 bases between their ends. Spanning cysteine to phenylalanine, the CDR3 consists of 14 amino acids. Only the CDR3 region is kept as DNA, spanning 42 bases read in frame from base 1. CDR1 and CDR2 (LGHDT, YNNKEL) derive from the germline V gene (reference sequence). Recombination connected TRBV3-1 (or the pseudogene TRBV3-2) to TRBJ1-1; matching of 5 bases hints at TRBD1 as the D gene. The source material was peripheral blood. This clonotype was sampled from a man between 40 and 49 years old with acute or convalescent COVID-19. This receptor has the CDR3 CASSHGAGNTEAFF. The DNA sequence is as follows: TGTGCCAGCAGCCATGGGGCAGGCAACACTGAAGCTTTCTTT.